This T cell receptor (beta chain) was documented in a study of T cell responses to AZD1222 COVID-19 vaccine. Study-wide results and limits: Spike-spanning, vaccine-associated CD4 TCRs were dominant at 160-218 and 743-854.

A word on this clone: Its antigen is unidentified.

Germline lookup yields CDR1 MNHEY and CDR2 SMNVEV (reference sequence). The CDR3 runs 17 residues. With 2 bases removed from V and 0 bases from J, the gap between germline ends came to 11 bases. Method: immunoSEQ multiplex PCR; TCRdb's copy keeps in-frame clones and lacks some. The repertoire has roughly 180,000 clones, 85% to 90% of them found once; the top ten carry 6% to 8%. The V and J genes are TRBV27 and TRBJ1-6; D remains unclear. This clonotype originated in an adult in good health. Here the sequenced sample was peripheral blood, taken on day 0 of AZD1222 vaccination. The CDR3 sequence: CASSLEEPSSYNSPLHF. The CDR3 DNA sequence: TGTGCCAGCAGTTTAGAAGAGCCGAGCTCCTATAATTCACCCCTCCACTTT.